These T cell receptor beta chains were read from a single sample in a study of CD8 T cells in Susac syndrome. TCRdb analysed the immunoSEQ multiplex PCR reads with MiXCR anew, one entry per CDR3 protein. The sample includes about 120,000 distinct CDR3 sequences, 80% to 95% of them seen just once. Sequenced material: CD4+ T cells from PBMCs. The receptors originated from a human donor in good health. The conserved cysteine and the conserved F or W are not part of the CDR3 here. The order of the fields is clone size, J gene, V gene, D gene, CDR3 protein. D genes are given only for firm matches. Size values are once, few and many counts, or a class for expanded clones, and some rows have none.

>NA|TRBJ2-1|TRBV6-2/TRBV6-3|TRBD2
ASSYSIVAGGGDRYNEQF
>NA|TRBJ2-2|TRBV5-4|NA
ASSLGAGLNTGELF
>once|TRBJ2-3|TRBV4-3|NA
ASSQVSGGGTDTQY
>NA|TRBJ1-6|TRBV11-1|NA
ASSPKSDSPLH
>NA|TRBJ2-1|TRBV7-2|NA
ASSPGWRPGYNEQF
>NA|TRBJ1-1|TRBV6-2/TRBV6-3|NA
ASSYDGYTEAF
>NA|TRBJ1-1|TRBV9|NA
ASSVEGERTEAF
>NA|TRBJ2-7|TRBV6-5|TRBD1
ASSYSMGLRDRTEQY
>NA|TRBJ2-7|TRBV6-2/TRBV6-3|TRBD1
ASSYSFGRDSAYEQY
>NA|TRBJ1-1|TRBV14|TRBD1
ASSPRRDRGEAF
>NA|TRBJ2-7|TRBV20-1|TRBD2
SATGLPEMRYEQY
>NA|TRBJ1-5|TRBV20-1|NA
SARDRGPRSQH
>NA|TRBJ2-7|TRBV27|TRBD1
ASSRGTGGNEQY
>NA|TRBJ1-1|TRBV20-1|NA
SASLREILNTEAF
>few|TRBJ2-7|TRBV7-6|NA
ASSLSWAGAYEQY